This is a list of T cell receptor beta chains from one sample in a study of T cell responses to AZD1222 COVID-19 vaccine. Measured with immunoSEQ multiplex PCR; TCRdb has only the in-frame clones, and not every one. The table lists some 80,000 clones, more than 80% of them singletons. Sequencing was performed on peripheral blood, taken on day 0 of AZD1222 vaccination. Receptor source: an adult in good health. Both conserved end residues are part of each CDR3. Each record gives: V gene, J gene, clone size, D gene, CDR3 DNA, CDR3 protein. The D gene is left open where the match is weak. Clone size is given for some rows only: seen once, a few or many times, or a class if the clone is expanded.

v_gene: TRBV30
j_gene: TRBJ2-2
abundance: -
d_gene: -
CDR3nt: TGTGCCTGGAACCTCAGGTCGAACACCGGGGAGCTGTTTTTT
CDR3aa: CAWNLRSNTGELFF

v_gene: TRBV27
j_gene: TRBJ1-4
abundance: once
d_gene: -
CDR3nt: TGTGCCAGCAGTTTTTCAGGTACTAATGAAAAACTGTTTTTT
CDR3aa: CASSFSGTNEKLFF

v_gene: TRBV3-1/TRBV3-2
j_gene: TRBJ1-1
abundance: -
d_gene: -
CDR3nt: TGTGCCAGCAGCCAAGCAAGTCAGAGAGCTTTCTTT
CDR3aa: CASSQASQRAFF

v_gene: TRBV3-1/TRBV3-2
j_gene: TRBJ2-1
abundance: -
d_gene: TRBD2
CDR3nt: TGTGCCAGCAGCCCAGCGGGGGGCTCCTACAATGAGCAGTTCTTC
CDR3aa: CASSPAGGSYNEQFF

v_gene: TRBV3-1/TRBV3-2
j_gene: TRBJ1-2
abundance: -
d_gene: -
CDR3nt: TGTGCCAGCACCCAGGGATCGGGGGCTTATGGCTACACCTTC
CDR3aa: CASTQGSGAYGYTF

v_gene: TRBV28
j_gene: TRBJ2-6
abundance: -
d_gene: -
CDR3nt: TGTGCCACCGACACCTCCGGGGCCAACGTCCTGACTTTC
CDR3aa: CATDTSGANVLTF

v_gene: TRBV7-3
j_gene: TRBJ2-7
abundance: -
d_gene: TRBD1
CDR3nt: TGTGCCAGCAGCTTAGCCACCGGGACAGGGGAATGGGAGCAGTACTTC
CDR3aa: CASSLATGTGEWEQYF

v_gene: TRBV28
j_gene: TRBJ2-7
abundance: -
d_gene: -
CDR3nt: TGTGCCAGCAAGAGGGGGGCGGCAGGGGGCTCCTACGAGCAGTACTTC
CDR3aa: CASKRGAAGGSYEQYF

v_gene: TRBV15
j_gene: TRBJ1-3
abundance: -
d_gene: -
CDR3nt: TGTGCCACCAGCAGAGCACTTACCGGAAACACCATATATTTT
CDR3aa: CATSRALTGNTIYF

v_gene: TRBV2
j_gene: TRBJ2-2
abundance: -
d_gene: -
CDR3nt: TGTGCCAGCAGGGCGGACAGTACCGGGGAGCTGTTTTTT
CDR3aa: CASRADSTGELFF

v_gene: TRBV5-1
j_gene: TRBJ1-2
abundance: -
d_gene: -
CDR3nt: TGCGCCAGCAGCTTGGGGGGGAACTATGGCTACACCTTC
CDR3aa: CASSLGGNYGYTF

v_gene: TRBV25-1
j_gene: TRBJ1-4
abundance: -
d_gene: TRBD1
CDR3nt: TGTGCCAGCAGTGTATACAGGGGGCTTGGTGAAAAACTGTTTTTT
CDR3aa: CASSVYRGLGEKLFF

v_gene: TRBV6-5
j_gene: TRBJ2-7
abundance: once
d_gene: -
CDR3nt: TGTGCCAGCACCCCGGCCAGGGGAACGTACGAGCAGTACTTC
CDR3aa: CASTPARGTYEQYF

v_gene: TRBV29-1
j_gene: TRBJ2-5
abundance: -
d_gene: -
CDR3nt: TGCAGCGGGGGGTTAGGAGGGGAGACCCAGTACTTC
CDR3aa: CSGGLGGETQYF

v_gene: TRBV5-4
j_gene: TRBJ2-1
abundance: -
d_gene: -
CDR3nt: TGTGCCAGCAGATCGACTGACTACAATGAGCAGTTCTTC
CDR3aa: CASRSTDYNEQFF

v_gene: TRBV7-2
j_gene: TRBJ2-7
abundance: once
d_gene: -
CDR3nt: TGTGCCAGCACCTCAAGGGCGCACTACGAGCAGTACTTC
CDR3aa: CASTSRAHYEQYF

v_gene: TRBV4-3
j_gene: TRBJ2-7
abundance: -
d_gene: -
CDR3nt: TGCGCCAGCAGCCCAAGCCCTGGGGTCTCCTACGAGCAGTACTTC
CDR3aa: CASSPSPGVSYEQYF

v_gene: TRBV19
j_gene: TRBJ2-1
abundance: -
d_gene: TRBD1
CDR3nt: TGTGCCAGTAGCACCCGGGACAGGGTCAATGAGCAGTTCTTC
CDR3aa: CASSTRDRVNEQFF

v_gene: TRBV28
j_gene: TRBJ1-1
abundance: -
d_gene: TRBD1
CDR3nt: TGTGCCAGCAGTTTCACAAACAGGGGGGGCACTGAAGCTTTCTTT
CDR3aa: CASSFTNRGGTEAFF

v_gene: TRBV6-5
j_gene: TRBJ2-7
abundance: -
d_gene: -
CDR3nt: TGTGCCAGCAGGGGGGACACAGGCGAGCAGTACTTC
CDR3aa: CASRGDTGEQYF

v_gene: TRBV6-1
j_gene: TRBJ1-2
abundance: -
d_gene: TRBD1
CDR3nt: TGTGCCAGCAGTGAAGCCCTAGGGGGACAGGGGGTTAACTATGGCTACACCTTC
CDR3aa: CASSEALGGQGVNYGYTF

v_gene: TRBV30
j_gene: TRBJ1-2
abundance: few
d_gene: -
CDR3nt: TGTGCCTGGATTAAAATGCAGGGAGGGAACTATGGCTACACCTTC
CDR3aa: CAWIKMQGGNYGYTF

v_gene: TRBV7-2
j_gene: TRBJ1-3
abundance: few
d_gene: -
CDR3nt: TGTGCCAGCAGACCGGACCACGCAGGAAACACCATATATTTT
CDR3aa: CASRPDHAGNTIYF

v_gene: TRBV7-2
j_gene: TRBJ2-1
abundance: once
d_gene: TRBD2
CDR3nt: TGTGCCAGCAGCTTAGATCGTCTAGCGGGGAACAATGAGCAGTTCTTC
CDR3aa: CASSLDRLAGNNEQFF

v_gene: TRBV7-8
j_gene: TRBJ1-5
abundance: -
d_gene: TRBD1
CDR3nt: TGTGCCAGCAGCTTAGCTATACGGACAGGCCGGATCAATCAGCCCCAGCATTTT
CDR3aa: CASSLAIRTGRINQPQHF

v_gene: TRBV7-3
j_gene: TRBJ2-1
abundance: -
d_gene: -
CDR3nt: TGTGCCAGCAGCTCCCCTACGGCCTACAATGAGCAGTTCTTC
CDR3aa: CASSSPTAYNEQFF

v_gene: TRBV5-1
j_gene: TRBJ1-1
abundance: -
d_gene: -
CDR3nt: TGCGCCAGCAGCTTAAGGTGGATGAACACTGAAGCTTTCTTT
CDR3aa: CASSLRWMNTEAFF

v_gene: TRBV7-9
j_gene: TRBJ1-1
abundance: -
d_gene: -
CDR3nt: TGTGCCAGCAGCTACCTGGGGGATATACGGGCTGAAGCTTTCTTT
CDR3aa: CASSYLGDIRAEAFF

v_gene: TRBV11-3
j_gene: TRBJ1-3
abundance: -
d_gene: -
CDR3nt: TGTGCCAGCAGCCCAGGGGCTGACGGAAACACCATATATTTT
CDR3aa: CASSPGADGNTIYF

v_gene: TRBV11-2
j_gene: TRBJ2-3
abundance: once
d_gene: -
CDR3nt: TGTGCCAGCAGCTTAGGACTATACGTTCCAGATACGCAGTATTTT
CDR3aa: CASSLGLYVPDTQYF

v_gene: TRBV12-3/TRBV12-4
j_gene: TRBJ1-3
abundance: -
d_gene: -
CDR3nt: TGTGCCAGCAGTTTGAGCAGAAACACCATATATTTT
CDR3aa: CASSLSRNTIYF